The text below deals with one TCR beta chain. Its antigen is unknown. The table came from immunoSEQ multiplex PCR; TCRdb's copy has only in-frame clones and leaves some out. The top ten hold about 9.4% of the sample, which has over 100,000 clones, 84% seen once. Germline V gene data show CDR1 as MNHNS and CDR2 as SASEGT. V was clipped by 2 bases and J by 5 bases; unmatched bases: 4. The CDR3 covers 14 residues. These data originate in a study of T cell responses to AZD1222 COVID-19 vaccine. Overall study results and limits: At 160-218 and 743-854, vaccine-associated CD4 TCRs were dominant, and they spanned spike. Seropositivity was recorded at baseline in only 6 or 7 AZD1222 recipients.

The V gene is TRBV6-1, the J gene TRBJ1-1, with 8 bases matching TRBD1. This TCR was recovered from an adult in good health. The sequencing here drew on peripheral blood, taken on day 0 of AZD1222 vaccination. The CDR3 here is CASSEQGANTEAFF. CDR3 sequence (DNA): TGTGCCAGCAGTGAACAGGGGGCGAATACTGAAGCTTTCTTT.